The subject of this entry is one T cell receptor beta chain. Original data processing: Scientists estimated how many nucleated cells there were by amplifying reference gene primers. Generated by immunoSEQ multiplex PCR, the TCRdb table keeps only in-frame clones and is missing some. The V and J calls and clone size are taken from that table; D and trimming were inferred from the DNA. The sample holds 90,000 or so clones, 70% to 90% seen once. This sample was taken from a study of blood T cell repertoires in COVID-19. Study details: COVID-19 samples, acute and convalescent, were from the United States, Italy and Spain. PBMCs, B-cell-depleted T cells, or T cells provided the cDNA or gDNA that made up the material.

This receptor was identified in a man older than 75 with active or convalescent COVID-19. The source material was peripheral blood.

The CDR3 nucleotides read TGTGCCAGCAGCTTGGCGGGACAGGGTTATAGCACAGATACGCAGTATTTT. Amino acids: CASSLAGQGYSTDTQYF. This chain joins TRBV5-6 and TRBJ2-3, with 9 positions matching TRBD1. CDR1 is SGHDT and CDR2 is YYEEEE in the germline V gene. The V gene end was trimmed by 0 bases and the J gene end by 0 bases; junction bases not matched to a gene: 5. The CDR3 covers 17 residues.